The rows below give T cell receptor beta chains drawn from one sample of a study of CD8+ T cells in alopecia areata. TCRdb's table, derived via immunoSEQ multiplex PCR, lists solely in-frame clones and lacks some. The repertoire holds some 180,000 clones, with approximately 53% as singletons. This specimen was CD8+ T cells sorted from blood, taken at week 24, from a patient treated with tofacitinib. These receptors came from a human donor with alopecia areata. Each CDR3 is given with its conserved first and last residue. A D gene is named only where the DNA matches it firmly. Size is stated for part of the rows, as once, few or many counts, or as a class when the clone is expanded.

j_gene: TRBJ1-5
abundance: .
d_gene: .
v_gene: TRBV2
CDR3nt: TGTGCCAGCAGTGAAACAGCTGGCAATCAGCCCCAGCATTTT
CDR3aa: CASSETAGNQPQHF

j_gene: TRBJ1-6
abundance: .
d_gene: TRBD1
v_gene: TRBV7-9
CDR3nt: TGTGCCAGCACCCCAGACAGGGGCGGTTCACCCCTCCACTTT
CDR3aa: CASTPDRGGSPLHF

j_gene: TRBJ1-1
abundance: .
d_gene: .
v_gene: TRBV20-1
CDR3nt: TGCAGTGCTAGAGGTGGGGGAGAAGCTTTCTTT
CDR3aa: CSARGGGEAFF

j_gene: TRBJ1-1
abundance: few
d_gene: .
v_gene: TRBV25-1
CDR3nt: TGTGCCAGCAGTGTAGTTGGCCTTGAAGCTTTCTTT
CDR3aa: CASSVVGLEAFF

j_gene: TRBJ2-3
abundance: .
d_gene: TRBD1
v_gene: TRBV30
CDR3nt: TGTGCCTGGAGCGCGACAGGGGGTGGCACAGATACGCAGTATTTT
CDR3aa: CAWSATGGGTDTQYF

j_gene: TRBJ2-4
abundance: .
d_gene: .
v_gene: TRBV21-1
CDR3nt: TGTGCCAGCAGCAAACCTGCCCGACCACACGGGAACATTCAGTACTTC
CDR3aa: CASSKPARPHGNIQYF

j_gene: TRBJ1-6
abundance: .
d_gene: .
v_gene: TRBV7-9
CDR3nt: TGTGCCAGTAGGCACAGGGACGCCAATTCACCCCTCCACTTT
CDR3aa: CASRHRDANSPLHF

j_gene: TRBJ1-2
abundance: .
d_gene: .
v_gene: TRBV29-1
CDR3nt: TGCAGCGTCAAAGGGGGAGGCTACACCTTC
CDR3aa: CSVKGGGYTF

j_gene: TRBJ2-7
abundance: few
d_gene: .
v_gene: TRBV19
CDR3nt: TGTGCCAGTAGTATCGACAGAGCCTACGAGCAGTACTTC
CDR3aa: CASSIDRAYEQYF

j_gene: TRBJ2-1
abundance: .
d_gene: .
v_gene: TRBV7-8
CDR3nt: TGTGCCAGCAGCTTAGAGCGACAAGAAGAGTTCTTC
CDR3aa: CASSLERQEEFF

j_gene: TRBJ2-5
abundance: .
d_gene: .
v_gene: TRBV13
CDR3nt: TGTGCCAGCAGCTTAGGCCGTGAGCAAGAGACCCAGTACTTC
CDR3aa: CASSLGREQETQYF

j_gene: TRBJ2-7
abundance: .
d_gene: TRBD1
v_gene: TRBV9
CDR3nt: TGTGCCAGCAGCGTAGGGTCGACAGGGGGCTACGAGCAGTACTTC
CDR3aa: CASSVGSTGGYEQYF